The next 7 T cell receptor beta chains were all read from a single sample in a study of OX40 agonist ivuxolimab in advanced cancers. Profiling relied on immunoSEQ multiplex PCR, and the TCRdb table lists in-frame clones only, not all of them. The data show about 150,000 clones, with roughly 92% seen just once and about 0.3% held by the top ten. Sequences were derived from CD4+ or CD8+ T cells sorted from blood, sampled in a trial of the OX40 agonist ivuxolimab. These receptors were taken from an adult with an advanced solid tumor such as melanoma, head and neck, liver or kidney cancer.

In its sample, this clone was seen a few times. The chain combines TRBV7-9 with TRBJ1-1; D gene ambiguous. The V end lost 5 bases, the J end lost 5 bases, and 15 bases lay between the germline ends. Germline CDR1 and CDR2: SEHNR and FQNEAQ (reference sequence). The CDR3 is 14 amino acids. In DNA form, the CDR3 reads TGTGCCAGCAGCCCTCGTATTAGCGCGACTGAAGCTTTCTTT. Amino acid sequence: CASSPRISATEAFF.

This chain links TRBV11-2 with TRBJ2-5, with 9 bases lining up with TRBD2. The DNA matches TRBJ2-7 better at its end, which makes the J call doubtful. The germline CDR1 and CDR2 sequences are SGHAT and FQNNGV. This CDR3 spans 15 amino acids. The CDR3 region has the DNA TGTGCCAGCAGTCCCCTAGCGGGAAGGTCCCACGAGCAGTACTTC. As protein: CASSPLAGRSHEQYF.

The J gene is TRBJ2-2, the V gene TRBV10-3; the match to TRBD1 covers 10 bases. The CDR3 covers 15 residues. J lost 6 bases, V lost 2 bases, and 3 bases had no gene match. The germline V gene encodes CDR1 ENHRY and CDR2 SYGVKD. The CDR3 here is CAISEGQGGPGELFF. For the CDR3, the DNA is TGTGCCATCAGTGAGGGACAGGGGGGTCCCGGGGAGCTGTTTTTT.

The genes are TRBV7-3 and TRBJ2-1; tentative D call: TRBD1 (5 bases). Trimming removed 4 bases from V and 5 bases from J, with 15 bases in between. CDR3 size: 15 residues. Germline V gene sequence: CDR1 SGHTA, CDR2 FQGTGA. CDR3 sequence reads: CASSSREDNNNEQFF. CDR3 coding DNA: TGTGCCAGCAGCTCCCGAGAGGACAATAACAATGAGCAGTTCTTC.

Worth noting for this clone: Within the sample, other DNA sequences also encode this same CDR3. This chain uses TRBV12-5 with TRBJ1-2; D possibly corresponds to TRBD1 (6 bases). Germline assignment: CDR1 LGHNT and CDR2 FRNRAP. The CDR3 runs 14 residues. The V end lost 6 bases, the J end lost 0 bases, and 11 bases lay between the germline ends. The CDR3 coding sequence is TGTGCTAGTGGCCTCGGGACACCTAACTATGGCTACACCTTC. Translation gives CASGLGTPNYGYTF. Supplemented by reference TRBV12-5 and TRBJ1-2, the full variable domain reads DARVTQTPRHKVTEMGQEVTMRCQPILGHNTVFWYRQTMMQGLELLAYFRNRAPLDDSGMPKDRFSAEMPDATLATLKIQPSEPRDSAVYFCASGLGTPNYGYTFGSGTRLTVV.

J is TRBJ2-1 and V is TRBV7-2; the match to TRBD1 covers 8 bases. Germline-derived CDR1 and CDR2 are SGHTA and FQGNSA. The CDR3 is 15 residues long. Germline trimming cut 5 bases from V and 7 bases from J; bases unmatched to any gene: 10. The CDR3, as DNA: TGTGCCAGCAGCCTCGCCGGGGACAGGTGGAATGAGCAGTTCTTC. Translating gives CASSLAGDRWNEQFF.

The chain employs TRBV5-1 and TRBJ1-2; D is perhaps TRBD1 (5 bases). Germline loops: CDR1 SGHRS, CDR2 YFSETQ. The CDR3 contains 14 residues. V was pared by 0 bases and J by 8 bases, with 14 bases between. In DNA form, the CDR3 reads TGCGCCAGCAGCTTGGAGGGACCCAGGTGGGGCTACACCTTC. It encodes CASSLEGPRWGYTF.